This TCR beta chain stems from a study of blood T cell repertoires in COVID-19. Study background: Sites in the United States, Italy and Spain provided acute and convalescent COVID-19 samples. PBMCs, B-cell-depleted T cells, or T cells were the source of the cDNA or gDNA that made up the material.

Per the germline V gene, CDR1 is ENHRY and CDR2 is SYGVKD. V lost 10 bases and J lost 2; bases outside the gene matches: 9. There are 15 residues in the CDR3. As processed by the authors: The assay estimated nucleated cells by amplifying reference gene primers. Method: immunoSEQ multiplex PCR; TCRdb's copy keeps in-frame clones and lacks some. That table gives V, J and clone size, and the DNA gave D and trimming. In the table there are 220,000 or so clones, around four fifths of which are singletons. The Seattle site enrolled patients during active infection and followed them longitudinally. The sequenced sample was peripheral blood. The chain carries TRBV10-3 and TRBJ1-1, with 11 bases lining up with TRBD1. This receptor was taken from a woman aged 80 or over with COVID-19, enrolled during active disease. CDR3 region: CATTGTGGPNTEAFF. DNA for the CDR3: TGTGCCACGACCGGGACAGGGGGACCAAACACTGAAGCTTTCTTT.